This T cell receptor beta chain came from a study of blood T cell repertoires in COVID-19. Source study methods: Using reference gene primer amplification, nucleated cell counts were estimated. Method: immunoSEQ multiplex PCR; TCRdb's copy keeps in-frame clones and lacks some. V and J calls and clone size come straight from that table; D and trimming were deduced from the DNA. Of 70,000 or so clones listed, about 87% were seen once; the top ten hold less than 7%. The CDR3 consists of 16 residues. The V gene's germline CDR1 is MNHEY and CDR2 SMNVEV (reference sequence). V shed 1 base and J 4 bases; nucleotides not matched to a gene: 7.

The sequenced sample consisted of peripheral blood. The TCR sequence derives from a woman aged 45-60 years with acute or convalescent COVID-19. J is TRBJ2-4 and V is TRBV27; 7 bases align to TRBD1. The CDR3 region is CASSLLYPGQKNIQYF. The CDR3 DNA is TGTGCCAGCAGTTTATTGTACCCGGGACAGAAAAACATTCAGTACTTC.